A single T cell receptor beta chain is shown here with its context. The antigen remains unidentified. This entry is derived from a study of OX40 agonist ivuxolimab in advanced cancers. Overall study results and limits: It was not determined which antigens were specifically recognized by the peripheral T cells that had undergone clonal expansion.

TCRdb keeps only in-frame clones here, not all; method: immunoSEQ multiplex PCR. Here the sample spans fewer than 75,000 clones, about nine tenths being singletons. The receptor was derived from an adult with an advanced solid tumor such as melanoma, head and neck, liver or kidney cancer. Sequencing used CD4+ or CD8+ T cells sorted from blood, obtained in a trial of the OX40 agonist ivuxolimab.

The CDR3 sequence: CASSIGVEETQYF. CDR3 nucleotides: TGTGCCAGTAGTATCGGGGTTGAAGAGACCCAGTACTTC. The chain is built from TRBV19 and TRBJ2-5; perhaps TRBD2 as D (5 bases). CDR3 length: 13 amino acids. Germline V gives CDR1 LNHDA, CDR2 SQIVND (reference sequence). V was cut by 3 bases and J by 3 bases, with 8 bases left in between.